This is a list of T cell receptor beta chains from one sample in a study of blood T cell repertoires in COVID-19. This table comes from immunoSEQ multiplex PCR, and its TCRdb copy is limited to in-frame clones, with some not included. The sample has 90,000 to 100,000 clones; roughly 84% are singletons. Sequenced: peripheral blood. The receptors were gathered from a man between 65 and 79 years old with active or convalescent COVID-19. CDR3s include the opening cysteine and the closing phenylalanine or tryptophan. A D gene is named only where the DNA matches it firmly. Where a row states a size, it is once, few, many or the class of an expanded clone; other rows omit it.

j_call d_call v_call clone_size cdr3_nt cdr3_aa
TRBJ1-2 TRBD1 TRBV7-3 - TGTGCCAGCAGCTCGCCGGGACAGGGGACCTATGGCTACACCTTC CASSSPGQGTYGYTF
TRBJ1-2 - TRBV28 - TGTGCCAGCAGTAAACTCCTCTATGGCTACACCTTC CASSKLLYGYTF
TRBJ2-2 - TRBV9 - TGTGCCAGCAGCGTCTCGAACACCGGGGAGCTGTTTTTT CASSVSNTGELFF
TRBJ1-5 - TRBV2 once TGTGCCAGCAGGATTCAGGGATTAGGACAGCCCCAGCATTTT CASRIQGLGQPQHF
TRBJ2-7 TRBD1 TRBV11-2 - TGTGCCAGCAGCCCCCGGCGGACAGGGCAGGGTTCCTACGAGCAGTACTTC CASSPRRTGQGSYEQYF
TRBJ2-5 - TRBV6-5 - TGTGCCAGCAGAGAGAGGGGGGGAGAGACCCAGTACTTC CASRERGGETQYF
TRBJ2-1 - TRBV9 - TGTGCCAGCAGCGTAGATGTTAGCCAGTCTGAGCAGTTCTTC CASSVDVSQSEQFF
TRBJ2-7 - TRBV5-1 once TGCGCCAGCAGCTTGCAGGGCCACGAGCAGTACTTC CASSLQGHEQYF
TRBJ1-2 - TRBV28 - TGTGCCAGCACCCTCCAGGCAGGGCCTAACTATGGCTACACCTTC CASTLQAGPNYGYTF
TRBJ1-1 - TRBV6-5 - TGTGCCAGCAGTTACTCCTTCACGGGAGGGACTGAAGCTTTCTTT CASSYSFTGGTEAFF
TRBJ1-5 - TRBV4-1 - TGCGCCAGCAGCCAAGATAAGGGAGATCAGCCCCAGCATTTT CASSQDKGDQPQHF
TRBJ1-2 - TRBV2 few TGTGCCAGCAGTGAAGTTGTAGTAGAATACACCTTC CASSEVVVEYTF
TRBJ1-5 TRBD1 TRBV2 - TGTGCCAGCAGTGTCGACAGGGGGTATAGCAATCAGCCCCAGCATTTT CASSVDRGYSNQPQHF
TRBJ2-1 TRBD1 TRBV24-1 - TGTGCCACCAGTGGGGGACAGGGAGGGTGGGATGAGCAGTTCTTC CATSGGQGGWDEQFF
TRBJ2-1 TRBD2 TRBV2 - TGTGCCAGCAATCGGGCGGGAGCCCCCAGCAATGAGCAGTTCTTC CASNRAGAPSNEQFF
TRBJ1-2 TRBD1 TRBV15 few TGTGCCACCAGCCCACGGACAGGGACCTATGGCTACACCTTC CATSPRTGTYGYTF
TRBJ1-2 TRBD1 TRBV7-2 few TGTGCCAGCAGCTTAGAGGAGGGGGCAGACTATGGCTACACCTTC CASSLEEGADYGYTF
TRBJ1-2 - TRBV9 once TGTGCCAGCAGCGTAGGGGACACACCAAAGAACTATGGCTACACCTTC CASSVGDTPKNYGYTF
TRBJ1-3 - TRBV28 few TGTGCCAGCACCCGAGCGGGGGGCGGAAACACCATATATTTT CASTRAGGGNTIYF
TRBJ1-4 - TRBV28 once TGTGCCAGCACCCAACCTTTGGGGGCTGGGGCTAATGAAAAACTGTTTTTT CASTQPLGAGANEKLFF
TRBJ2-4 TRBD2 TRBV5-6 - TGTGCCAGCAGCTTGTGGACTAGCGGGGGACCCAAAAACATTCAGTACTTC CASSLWTSGGPKNIQYF
TRBJ2-1 TRBD1 TRBV7-2 few TGTGCCAGCAGCTTAGGGCCCGGGACAGCCAATGAGCAGTTCTTC CASSLGPGTANEQFF
TRBJ2-1 TRBD2 TRBV28 - TGTGCCAGCGGGACTAGCGGGGCCGGAGGCTACAATGAGCAGTTCTTC CASGTSGAGGYNEQFF
TRBJ1-4 TRBD1 TRBV5-1 - TGCGCCAGCAGCACCACAGGGGGTAGTAATGAAAAACTGTTTTTT CASSTTGGSNEKLFF
TRBJ1-5 - TRBV2 - TGTGCCAGCAGACTATTAGAGAATCAGCCCCAGCATTTT CASRLLENQPQHF
TRBJ2-5 - TRBV29-1 - TGCAGCGTTGCAGACCGGGGCCAGTACTTC CSVADRGQYF
TRBJ2-7 TRBD1 TRBV4-1 once TGCGCCAGCAGCCAATCAAAGGGACAGGGCTCCTACGAGCAGTACTTC CASSQSKGQGSYEQYF
TRBJ2-2 - TRBV12-5 - TGTGCTAGTGGTCTGACAAGCACCGGGGAGCTGTTTTTT CASGLTSTGELFF
TRBJ1-6 TRBD1 TRBV5-1 - TGCGCCAGCAGCTTGGGGACAGGCGGTTCACCCCTCCACTTT CASSLGTGGSPLHF
TRBJ1-1 - TRBV12-5 - TGTGCTAGTGGCCTCGCGGCTGGGGGCCGGACTGAAGCTTTCTTT CASGLAAGGRTEAFF
TRBJ1-5 TRBD1 TRBV7-9 - TGTGCCAGCAGCCCGGGAGGGGCGACAGGGAATCAGCCCCAGCATTTT CASSPGGATGNQPQHF
TRBJ1-6 TRBD1 TRBV10-2 - TGCGCCAGCAGTGAGTCGACAGGGTATAATTCACCCCTCCACTTT CASSESTGYNSPLHF
TRBJ2-3 TRBD1 TRBV6-5 - TGTGCCAGCAGTATGGACAGGGGGAGCACAGATACGCAGTATTTT CASSMDRGSTDTQYF
TRBJ2-3 TRBD1 TRBV7-9 - TGTGCCAGCAGTCAAAGGACAGGGGGATATACGCAGTATTTT CASSQRTGGYTQYF
TRBJ2-3 TRBD2 TRBV18 - TGTGCCAGCTCACTTATAGCGGGGGGCACAGATACGCAGTATTTT CASSLIAGGTDTQYF
TRBJ1-5 - TRBV19 few TGTGCCAGTGCCGGGGGGGCGGGGTACAATCAGCCCCAGCATTTT CASAGGAGYNQPQHF
TRBJ1-5 TRBD1 TRBV30 - TGTGCCTGGAAGGGACAGGGGCTTGGTAGCAATCAGCCCCAGCATTTT CAWKGQGLGSNQPQHF
TRBJ2-6 - TRBV18 - TGTGCCAGCTCTCCCAGCTACGGGGCTGGGGCCAACGTCCTGACTTTC CASSPSYGAGANVLTF
TRBJ1-1 - TRBV11-2 - TGTGCCAGCAGGCACGCGGGCGGGTACACTGAAGCTTTCTTT CASRHAGGYTEAFF
TRBJ2-1 - TRBV4-2 - TGTGCCAGCAGCCAAGAATGGAGGGGGGGCGTTGAGCAGTTCTTC CASSQEWRGGVEQFF
TRBJ2-1 - TRBV9 - TGTGCCAGCAGCGTAGTAGGAGTTGTCGACAATGAGCAGTTCTTC CASSVVGVVDNEQFF
TRBJ1-1 - TRBV5-8 - TGTGCCAGCAGCCCCGGGGATAAATTGAACACTGAAGCTTTCTTT CASSPGDKLNTEAFF
TRBJ2-2 - TRBV5-1 few TGCGCCAGCAGCAATCCCCCGGGAAGATCCACCGGGGAGCTGTTTTTT CASSNPPGRSTGELFF
TRBJ1-5 - TRBV28 - TGTGCCAGCAGTTTTAGGGTTGGGCAGGGGCGACAGCCCCAGCATTTT CASSFRVGQGRQPQHF
TRBJ2-7 - TRBV30 - TGTGCCTGGGGTACCCAACAGGTGTCCTCCTACGAGCAGTACTTC CAWGTQQVSSYEQYF
TRBJ1-2 - TRBV29-1 once TGCAGCGTTGTGGAAAGTGGGGGGTCTAACTATGGCTACACCTTC CSVVESGGSNYGYTF
TRBJ1-4 - TRBV9 - TGTGCCAGCAGCGTAGGGAGTAGTGCAACTAATGAAAAACTGTTTTTT CASSVGSSATNEKLFF
TRBJ1-3 - TRBV11-3 few TGTGCCAGCAGCTTAGGACGGGGTGGAAACACCATATATTTT CASSLGRGGNTIYF
TRBJ2-7 - TRBV7-9 - TGTGCCAGCAGCTTCGAGACTCGCTACGAGCAGTACTTC CASSFETRYEQYF
TRBJ2-3 - TRBV9 - TGTGCCAGCAGCGTAGAGGTTAACAGGGATACGCAGTATTTT CASSVEVNRDTQYF
TRBJ1-1 - TRBV23-1 - TGCGCCAGCAGTCCGAGGTCGAACACTGAAGCTTTCTTT CASSPRSNTEAFF
TRBJ2-2 - TRBV4-1 - TGCGCCAGCAGCCAAGGACGGCACAGGGTGGAAACCGGGGAGCTGTTTTTT CASSQGRHRVETGELFF
TRBJ2-2 - TRBV9 once TGTGCCAGCAGCGCCTTAGTGACCGGGGAGCTGTTTTTT CASSALVTGELFF
TRBJ1-2 - TRBV4-3 - TGCGCCAGCAGCCAAGATTCAGGGTCCTATGGCTACACCTTC CASSQDSGSYGYTF
TRBJ1-2 - TRBV7-2 - TGTGCCAGCAGCTTTGATAGAGAACGCTATGGCTACACCTTC CASSFDRERYGYTF